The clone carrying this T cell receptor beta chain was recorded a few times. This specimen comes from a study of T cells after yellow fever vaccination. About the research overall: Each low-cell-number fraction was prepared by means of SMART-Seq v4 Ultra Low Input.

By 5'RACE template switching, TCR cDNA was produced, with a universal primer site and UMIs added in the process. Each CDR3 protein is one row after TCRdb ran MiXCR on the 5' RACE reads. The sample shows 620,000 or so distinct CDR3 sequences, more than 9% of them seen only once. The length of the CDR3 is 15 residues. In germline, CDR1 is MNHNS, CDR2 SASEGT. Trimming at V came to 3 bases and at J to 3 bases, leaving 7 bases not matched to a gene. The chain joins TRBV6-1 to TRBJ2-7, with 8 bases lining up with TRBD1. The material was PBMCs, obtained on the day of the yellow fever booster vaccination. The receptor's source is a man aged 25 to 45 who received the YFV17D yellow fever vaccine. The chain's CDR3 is CASSEFGTGGYEQYF. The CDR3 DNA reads TGTGCCAGCAGTGAGTTTGGGACAGGCGGCTACGAGCAGTACTTC.